This T cell receptor beta chain was observed in a study of response to subunit inactivated influenza vaccine. TCRdb redid the calling of the RT-PCR reads with MiXCR, one entry per CDR3 protein. The table shows about 570,000 distinct CDR3 sequences, with approximately 11% occurring only once. Germline values: CDR1 ENHRY, CDR2 SYGVKD. The CDR3 consists of 15 residues. V lost 2 bases and J 7 bases, leaving 15 bases between the germline ends. The data also belong to a second study, concerning T cells expressing NK-cell markers. Turning to that study: The cDNA for TCR beta came from 5'RACE template switching with UMIs. The TCR beta repertoires originated in sorted CD3+CD56+NKG2C+, CD3+CD56+NKG2C- and CD3+CD56-NKG2C+ T cells. Sequencing covered eight donors, seven HCMV-seropositive and one seronegative. Dominant NKG2C+ clonotypes made up 1.0-7.0% of CD8+ T cells in roughly 6 donors. In a handful of donors, dominant clonotypes made up about 25-60.1% of CD3+CD56-NKG2C+ cells.

This chain uses TRBV10-3 with TRBJ2-1, with D possibly matching TRBD2 (7 bases). The clonotype was recovered from a man between 45 and 60 years old who received an inactivated influenza vaccine. The source material was PBMCs from blood, sampled on the day of vaccination. The CDR3 reads CAISELGGLLNEQFF. The CDR3 DNA is TGTGCCATCAGTGAGCTGGGGGGGCTATTAAATGAGCAGTTCTTC.